Listed here is a single T cell receptor (beta chain). Its antigen remains unknown. V was pared by 2 bases and J by 1 base, with 6 bases of the junction left unmatched. The CDR3 consists of 16 residues. CDR1 and CDR2 from the germline V gene are KGHSH and LQKENI. The sample belongs to a study of Ad26.COV2.S vaccination and SARS-CoV-2 variants. Across the study: The donor belonged to the COV1001 Ad26.COV2.S trial arm. The authors gave Ad26.COV2.S intramuscularly, either once or twice 56 days apart.

Study results and caveats: Total T cell responses may have been underestimated by the TCR breadth and depth analyses.

Repertoires were generated with immunoSEQ multiplex PCR, while TCRdb's copy carries only in-frame clones and drops some. Of hundreds of thousands of clones detected, 80% to 90% appear once; the ten largest clones hold approximately 1.5%. Treatment meaning: roughly 18 received Ad26.COV2.S at low or high dose, single or two shots; several received placebo; per-sample allocation not given. Samples analyzed were those drawn on day 63 after the first vaccine or placebo injection. Built on an Ad26 vector, the vaccine expressed Wuhan-strain SARS-CoV-2 spike. The receptor's source is a person between 18 and 60 years old who received the Ad26.COV2.S COVID-19 vaccine or a placebo. Material: peripheral blood, obtained in a trial of Ad26.COV2.S vaccine versus placebo. The V call is TRBV18, the J call TRBJ1-2; 8 bases fit TRBD1. Here the CDR3 reads CASSPGTGVNNYGYTF. The CDR3, as DNA: TGTGCCAGCTCACCAGGGACAGGCGTCAATAACTATGGCTACACCTTC.